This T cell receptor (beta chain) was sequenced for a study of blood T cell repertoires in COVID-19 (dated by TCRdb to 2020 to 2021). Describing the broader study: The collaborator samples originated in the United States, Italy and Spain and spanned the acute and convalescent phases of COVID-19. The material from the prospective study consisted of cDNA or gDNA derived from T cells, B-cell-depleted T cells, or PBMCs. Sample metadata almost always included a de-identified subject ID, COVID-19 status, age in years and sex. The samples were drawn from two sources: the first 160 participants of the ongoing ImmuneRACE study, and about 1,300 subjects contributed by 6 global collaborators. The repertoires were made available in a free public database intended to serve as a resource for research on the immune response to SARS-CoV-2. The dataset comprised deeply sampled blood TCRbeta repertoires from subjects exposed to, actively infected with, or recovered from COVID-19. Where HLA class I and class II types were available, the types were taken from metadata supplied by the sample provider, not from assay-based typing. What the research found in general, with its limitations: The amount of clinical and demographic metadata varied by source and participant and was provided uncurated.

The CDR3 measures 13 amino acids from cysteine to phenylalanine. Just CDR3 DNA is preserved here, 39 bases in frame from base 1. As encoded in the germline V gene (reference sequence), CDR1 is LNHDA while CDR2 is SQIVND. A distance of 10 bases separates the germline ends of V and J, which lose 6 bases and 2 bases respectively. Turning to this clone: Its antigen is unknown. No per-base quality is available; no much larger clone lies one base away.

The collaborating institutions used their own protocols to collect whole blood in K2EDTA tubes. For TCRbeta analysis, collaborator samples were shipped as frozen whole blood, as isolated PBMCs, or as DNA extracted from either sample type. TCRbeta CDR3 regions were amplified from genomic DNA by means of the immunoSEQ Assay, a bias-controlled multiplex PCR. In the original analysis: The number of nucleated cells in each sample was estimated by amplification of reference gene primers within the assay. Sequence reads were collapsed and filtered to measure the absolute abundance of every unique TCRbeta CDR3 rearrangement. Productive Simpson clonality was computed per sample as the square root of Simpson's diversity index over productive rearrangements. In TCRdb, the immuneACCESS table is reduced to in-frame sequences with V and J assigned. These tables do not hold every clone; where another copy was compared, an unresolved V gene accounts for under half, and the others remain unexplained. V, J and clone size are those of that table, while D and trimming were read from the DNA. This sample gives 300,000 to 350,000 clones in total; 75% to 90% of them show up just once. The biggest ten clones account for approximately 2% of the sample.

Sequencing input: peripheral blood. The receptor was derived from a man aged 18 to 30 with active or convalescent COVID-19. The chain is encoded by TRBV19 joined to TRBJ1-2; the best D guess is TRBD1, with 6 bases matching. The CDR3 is CASRITGNYGYTF. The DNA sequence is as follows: TGTGCCAGTAGGATCACAGGGAACTATGGCTACACCTTC.